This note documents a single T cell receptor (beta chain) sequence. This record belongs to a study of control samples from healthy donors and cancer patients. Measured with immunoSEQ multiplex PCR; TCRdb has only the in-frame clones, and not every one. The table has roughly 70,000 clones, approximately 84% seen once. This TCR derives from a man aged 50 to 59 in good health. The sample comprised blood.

In DNA form, the CDR3 reads TGTGCCAGCAGTTTATGGGCGGGGGATGGCTACACCTTC. Encoded protein: CASSLWAGDGYTF. The genes are TRBV28 and TRBJ1-2; tentative D call: TRBD1 (5 bases). Germline lookup yields CDR1 MDHEN and CDR2 SYDVKM. The CDR3 contains 13 residues. Trimming cost V 0 bases and J 6 bases, with 8 bases left between them.